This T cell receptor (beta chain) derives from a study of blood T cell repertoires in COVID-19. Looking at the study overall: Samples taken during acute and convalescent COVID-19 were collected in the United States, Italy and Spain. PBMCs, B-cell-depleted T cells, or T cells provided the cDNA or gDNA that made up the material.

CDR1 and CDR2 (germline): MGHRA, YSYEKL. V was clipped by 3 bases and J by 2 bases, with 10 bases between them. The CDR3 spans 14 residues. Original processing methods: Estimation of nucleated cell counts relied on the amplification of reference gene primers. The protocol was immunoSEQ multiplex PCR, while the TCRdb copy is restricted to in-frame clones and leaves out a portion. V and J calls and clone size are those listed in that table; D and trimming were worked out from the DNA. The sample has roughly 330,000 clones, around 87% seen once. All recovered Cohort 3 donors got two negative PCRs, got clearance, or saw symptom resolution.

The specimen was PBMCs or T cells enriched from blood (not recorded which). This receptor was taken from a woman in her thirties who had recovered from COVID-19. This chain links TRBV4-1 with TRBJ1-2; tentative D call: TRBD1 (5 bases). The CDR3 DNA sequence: TGCGCCAGCAGCCAGCAGACAGTGAACTATGGCTACACCTTC. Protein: CASSQQTVNYGYTF.